These 22 T cell receptor beta chains originate from one sample sequenced in a study of patients and donors after allogeneic stem cell transplantation. MiXCR, run by TCRdb on the RT-PCR reads, gives a single entry per CDR3 protein. Among about 160,000 distinct CDR3 sequences listed, approximately 25% were seen once. Sample: blood, either unsorted or a sorted T cell fraction (not recorded which). Every receptor here comes from a human donor who was either an allogeneic HSCT recipient or a stem cell or donor lymphocyte infusion donor (not recorded which). It is not recorded whose cells these are; they may come from a transplant donor.

This clonotype was seen many times. This chain uses TRBV9 with TRBJ1-1; D remains ambiguous. Germline V gives CDR1 SGDLS, CDR2 YYNGEE. Trimming took off 0 bases at V and 3 bases at J, with 6 bases between the two ends. CDR3 length equals 13 residues. CDR3 DNA sequence: TGTGCCAGCAGCGTAGGTGGGGACACTGAAGCTTTCTTT. Encoded protein: CASSVGGDTEAFF.

This clonotype was seen a few times. This sequence joins TRBV24-1 and TRBJ2-1, with D hard to call. The CDR3 runs to 18 residues. Germline values: CDR1 KGHDR, CDR2 SFDVKD. Trimming stripped 4 bases from V and 6 bases from J, with 24 bases between. CDR3 coding DNA: TGTGCCACCAGTGAGGGCCCTTCCAGTCCATCTTCGCCCAATGAGCAGTTCTTC. This translates into CATSEGPSSPSSPNEQFF.

This chain uses TRBV7-3 with TRBJ2-1; 8 positions agree with TRBD2. V lost 5 bases and J lost 6; bases outside the gene matches: 6. The V gene's germline CDR1 is SGHTA and CDR2 FQGTGA. This CDR3 has 14 amino acids. The CDR3 sequence is CASSVAGPTNEQFF. The CDR3 bases are TGTGCCAGCAGCGTAGCGGGGCCAACCAATGAGCAGTTCTTC.

The rearrangement joins TRBV7-2 to TRBJ2-1; possible D gene TRBD2, 5 bases. Trimming took off 5 bases at V and 3 bases at J, with 14 bases between the two ends. The CDR3 totals 15 residues. Germline V gene data show CDR1 as SGHTA and CDR2 as FQGNSA. CDR3 sequence: CASSPTPAGYNEQFF. The CDR3 DNA is TGTGCCAGCAGCCCCACACCCGCGGGCTACAATGAGCAGTTCTTC.

The J gene is TRBJ1-5, the V gene TRBV15; D is uncertain. V was pared by 0 bases and J by 6 bases, with 12 bases between. The CDR3 consists of 15 residues. Germline V lookup: CDR1 LNHNV, CDR2 YYDKDF (reference sequence). CDR3 sequence: CATSRDSRESQPQHF. DNA of the CDR3: TGTGCCACCAGCAGAGATAGTCGTGAGAGTCAGCCCCAGCATTTT.

The J gene is TRBJ2-5, the V gene TRBV12-3 or TRBV12-4, with D maybe TRBD1 (6 bases). V lost 3 bases, J lost 2 bases, and 10 bases lay in between. CDR3 length: 14 residues. CDR3 DNA sequence: TGTGCCAGCAGTTTCGGGCAGGGGCAAGAGACCCAGTACTTC. This codes for CASSFGQGQETQYF.

This clonotype appeared a few times. This chain links TRBV12-3 or TRBV12-4 with TRBJ1-5; TRBD1 aligns across 7 bases. This CDR3 comprises 17 residues. Trimming cost V 5 bases and J 3 bases; bases outside gene matches: 13. The CDR3 loop is CASSLRQGLTPNQPQHF. In nucleotides, the CDR3 is TGTGCCAGCAGTCTAAGACAGGGATTAACCCCCAATCAGCCCCAGCATTTT.

This clonotype appeared a few times. The V call is TRBV10-3, the J call TRBJ1-5; D gene uncertain. Germline CDR1 and CDR2: ENHRY and SYGVKD. With 0 bases removed from V and 7 bases from J, the gap between germline ends came to 10 bases. This CDR3 contains 14 residues. Written as DNA, the CDR3 is TGTGCCATCAGTGAGTCAGGTTCGTCCCAGCCCCAGCATTTT. This gives the protein CAISESGSSQPQHF.

V is TRBV3-1 and J is TRBJ2-5; 9 bases map to TRBD1. Germline V gives CDR1 LGHDT, CDR2 YNNKEL (reference sequence). With V trimmed by 3 bases and J by 6 bases, 17 bases remained unmatched. CDR3 length: 18 amino acids. CDR3 bases: TGTGCCAGCAGCCAGATGAGTGGTGGACAGGGGATTTGGAAGACCCAGTACTTC. This codes for CASSQMSGGQGIWKTQYF.

V and J are TRBV20-1 and TRBJ1-6, with 9 bases that match TRBD1. Germline CDR1 is DFQATT and CDR2 is SNEGSKA (reference sequence). V shed 0 bases, J shed 6 bases, and the junction held 9 bases outside the gene matches. The CDR3 spans 17 residues. DNA for the CDR3: TGCAGTGCTAGAGATGTACCGGGGACAGGGCCTAATTCACCCCTCCACTTT. Protein sequence: CSARDVPGTGPNSPLHF.

This clonotype turned up a few times. The V gene is TRBV4-1, the J gene TRBJ1-1, with D hard to call. Per the germline V gene, CDR1 is MGHRA and CDR2 is YSYEKL. This CDR3 has 14 amino acids. V lost 0 bases to trimming and J lost 2 bases, with 7 bases between them. The CDR3 spells CASSQDNYNTEAFF. The DNA of the CDR3 is TGCGCCAGCAGCCAAGATAATTATAACACTGAAGCTTTCTTT.

This clonotype has a handful of counts. V gene TRBV10-3 combines with J gene TRBJ1-1, with D maybe TRBD1 (5 bases). CDR1 ENHRY and CDR2 SYGVKD come from the germline V gene. The CDR3 is made up of 15 amino acids. V lost 8 bases, J lost 1 base, and 17 bases lay in between. CDR3 DNA: TGTGCCATCTCCACCGGGGGGATACCGAACACTGAAGCTTTCTTT. As protein: CAISTGGIPNTEAFF.

This clonotype appeared a single time. The rearrangement joins TRBV7-6 to TRBJ2-1; no reliable D call. Germline V lookup: CDR1 SGHVS, CDR2 FNYEAQ. CDR3 length equals 16 residues. The germline V and J ends were trimmed by 3 bases and 4 bases, with 16 bases remaining between them. The CDR3 reads CASSFTATIRYNEQFF. CDR3 sequence (DNA): TGTGCCAGCAGCTTCACTGCGACAATCCGGTACAATGAGCAGTTCTTC.

V gene TRBV5-1 combines with J gene TRBJ2-3, with a tentative D call TRBD2 (6 bases). The length of the CDR3 is 15 residues. With 0 bases removed from V and 1 base from J, the gap between germline ends came to 9 bases. Per germline, CDR1 SGHRS and CDR2 YFSETQ. CDR3 sequence reads: CASSLAREGTDTQYF. The CDR3 DNA follows: TGCGCCAGCAGCTTGGCGAGGGAGGGCACAGATACGCAGTATTTT.

J is TRBJ2-7 and V is TRBV29-1; D possibly corresponds to TRBD2 (5 bases). V was trimmed by 4 bases and J by 3 bases, leaving 13 bases between them. The CDR3 length is 13 residues. Germline lookup yields CDR1 SQVTM and CDR2 ANQGSEA. CDR3 in amino acids: CSVVGGLDYEQYF. CDR3 DNA: TGCAGCGTTGTAGGCGGGCTAGACTACGAGCAGTACTTC.

This clonotype appeared a few times. This CDR3 is CASSMEFNEKLFF. As DNA, the CDR3 is TGTGCCAGTAGTATGGAATTTAATGAAAAACTGTTTTTT. The genes are TRBV19 and TRBJ1-4; D gene unclear. V was cut by 3 bases and J by 4 bases, with 6 bases left in between. The CDR3 has 13 residues. CDR1 and CDR2 from the germline V gene are LNHDA and SQIVND (reference sequence).

The V call is TRBV29-1, the J call TRBJ2-7; 7 bases fit TRBD2. The junction had 9 bases not matched to a gene; V was cut back by 1 base and J by 6 bases. This CDR3 has 14 amino acids. The germline V gene has CDR1 SQVTM and CDR2 ANQGSEA. CDR3 amino acids: CSVEVVAGRFEQYF. The CDR3 DNA is TGCAGCGTTGAAGTGGTAGCGGGCAGGTTCGAGCAGTACTTC.

In this sample, this clonotype turned up a few times. The DNA for the CDR3 is TGCGCCAGCAGCCAAGATTGGGCACTCAATAATGAAAAACTGTTTTTT. Protein sequence: CASSQDWALNNEKLFF. The V call is TRBV4-3, the J call TRBJ1-4; D ambiguous. The CDR3 spans 16 residues. Trimming left V 0 bases short and J 4 bases short, with 12 bases between. Germline V gives CDR1 LGHNA, CDR2 YSLEER.

This clonotype was picked up a small number of times. V usage is TRBV29-1 and J usage is TRBJ2-7; D might be TRBD1 (6 bases). In germline, CDR1 is SQVTM, CDR2 ANQGSEA. Trimming left V 6 bases short and J 0 bases short, with 12 bases between. The CDR3 consists of 13 residues. The CDR3 loop is CSVVTGLSYEQYF. CDR3 bases: TGCAGCGTAGTGACAGGCCTCTCCTACGAGCAGTACTTC.

There are many counts of this clonotype. The CDR3 loop is CASSSRGYETQYF. The CDR3 DNA reads TGTGCCAGCAGCTCCAGGGGATACGAGACCCAGTACTTC. The gene calls are TRBV5-5 and TRBJ2-5, with D maybe TRBD1 (6 bases). Per the germline V gene, CDR1 is SGHKS and CDR2 is YYEKEE (reference sequence). The length of the CDR3 is 13 residues. V was clipped by 3 bases and J by 5 bases, with 11 bases between them.

This chain connects TRBV5-1 to TRBJ1-2; no clear D. CDR1 is SGHRS and CDR2 is YFSETQ in the germline V gene. The CDR3 is 12 residues long. V was pared by 6 bases and J by 8 bases, with 14 bases between. DNA for the CDR3: TGCGCCAGCACCCTTCCCGGGGTCGGCTACACCTTC. Its translation: CASTLPGVGYTF. Combining the CDR3 with reference TRBV5-1 and TRBJ1-2 gives the whole variable domain KAGVTQTPRYLIKTRGQQVTLSCSPISGHRSVSWYQQTPGQGLQFLFEYFSETQRNKGNFPGRFSGRQFSNSRSEMNVSTLELGDSALYLCASTLPGVGYTFGSGTRLTVV.

The chain carries TRBV5-1 and TRBJ2-3; 9 bases line up with TRBD1. Germline CDR1 reads SGHRS; CDR2 reads YFSETQ. The J segment lost 3 bases and the V segment lost 3 bases, leaving 5 bases of the junction unmatched. The length of the CDR3 is 15 residues. CDR3 in amino acids: CASSSSDRGTDTQYF. In DNA, the CDR3 is TGCGCCAGCAGCTCCTCGGACAGGGGAACAGATACGCAGTATTTT.